Listed here are 5 T cell receptor beta chains from one sample, sequenced in a study of control samples from healthy donors and cancer patients. Data came from immunoSEQ multiplex PCR; TCRdb stores just in-frame clones and leaves some out. Counted here are about 98,000 clones, roughly four fifths occurring once; the ten biggest clones make up approximately 2%. The sequencing input was blood. The receptors shown here come from a man in his 60s in good health.

V usage is TRBV6-5 and J usage is TRBJ2-2, with TRBD2 matching over 7 bases. Germline V gene sequence: CDR1 MNHEY, CDR2 SVGAGI. V lost 8 bases to trimming and J lost 4 bases; unmatched junction nucleotides: 10. The CDR3 length is 15 residues. As DNA, the CDR3 is TGTGCCAGCGGCGGGCTGGCGGGAGTCACCGGGGAGCTGTTTTTT. It yields the protein CASGGLAGVTGELFF.

The genes are TRBV5-1 and TRBJ2-3, with D possibly matching TRBD2 (6 bases). This CDR3 has 14 residues. The V end lost 4 bases, the J end lost 2 bases, and 11 bases lay between the germline ends. CDR1 is SGHRS and CDR2 is YFSETQ in the germline V gene. For the CDR3, the DNA is TGCGCCAGCAGCGGGGGGTCGTTCACAGATACGCAGTATTTT. Translating gives CASSGGSFTDTQYF. The full variable domain, completed using reference TRBV5-1 and TRBJ2-3, is KAGVTQTPRYLIKTRGQQVTLSCSPISGHRSVSWYQQTPGQGLQFLFEYFSETQRNKGNFPGRFSGRQFSNSRSEMNVSTLELGDSALYLCASSGGSFTDTQYFGPGTRLTVL.

CDR3 sequence (DNA): TGTGCCAGCAGCAAAGTACAGCTGCCCCAGTACGAGCAGTACTTC. This gives the protein CASSKVQLPQYEQYF. This chain links TRBV21-1 with TRBJ2-7; the table's D call, TRBD1, has no DNA check behind it. TRBV21-1 constitutes a pseudogene. This CDR3 is built from 15 residues.

The chain combines TRBV7-9 with TRBJ1-2; 7 bases fit TRBD1. The J segment lost 3 bases and the V segment lost 4 bases, leaving 5 bases of the junction unmatched. Germline CDR1 reads SEHNR; CDR2 reads FQNEAQ (reference sequence). The CDR3 is 14 amino acids. The CDR3 loop is CASSSQGHDYGYTF. The CDR3 nucleotides are TGTGCCAGCAGCTCACAGGGGCATGACTATGGCTACACCTTC. The entire variable domain, with the rest obtained from reference TRBV7-9 and TRBJ1-2, is as follows: DTGVSQNPRHKITKRGQNVTFRCDPISEHNRLYWYRQTLGQGPEFLTYFQNEAQLEKSRLLSDRFSAERPKGSFSTLEIQRTEQGDSAMYLCASSSQGHDYGYTFGSGTRLTVV.

With regard to this clone: Other DNA sequences in the same sample also yield this CDR3. The chain links TRBV7-9 to TRBJ2-2, with unresolved D. The CDR3 spans 13 residues. Deletions cut 4 bases from V and 6 bases from J, with 9 bases between. Germline V gives CDR1 SEHNR, CDR2 FQNEAQ (reference sequence). The DNA of the CDR3 is TGTGCCAGCAGCTCCCAGAGACCCGGGGAGCTGTTTTTT. Its translation: CASSSQRPGELFF.